A single sample is the source of the 11 T cell receptor beta chains below, sequenced in a study of CD8 T cells in Susac syndrome. RNA in amounts of roughly 0.5 to 1 ug was reverse transcribed with random hexamers. A single record per CDR3 protein comes from TCRdb applying MiXCR to the immunoSEQ multiplex PCR reads. The table includes some 130,000 distinct CDR3 sequences, over 90% detected once. Input material: CD8+ T cells from PBMCs. The receptor set was obtained from a human donor with Susac syndrome.

This clonotype was recorded once. The chain couples TRBV20-1 to TRBJ1-1, with D tentatively TRBD1 (6 bases). Looked up from germline, CDR1 is DFQATT and CDR2 is SNEGSKA (reference sequence). V lost 3 bases and J lost 6, with 11 bases in between. The CDR3 is 12 amino acids. The CDR3 loop reads CSARDSPPEAFF. The CDR3, as DNA: TGCAGTGCTAGGGACAGCCCTCCTGAAGCTTTCTTT.

V gene TRBV4-1 combines with J gene TRBJ2-7, with 13 bases fitting TRBD2. Looked up from germline, CDR1 is MGHRA and CDR2 is YSYEKL. The CDR3 has 18 residues. J lost 4 bases, V lost 4 bases, and 13 bases had no gene match. For the CDR3, the DNA is TGCGCCAGCAGCCCTGGGGGGACTAGCGGGACCTTAAAGTACGAGCAGTACTTC. Translation gives CASSPGGTSGTLKYEQYF.

The V and J genes are TRBV12-3 or TRBV12-4 and TRBJ1-1; D is possibly TRBD1 (5 bases). This CDR3 spans 17 amino acids. V was trimmed by 3 bases and J by 0 bases, leaving 17 bases between them. CDR3 sequence reads: CASSFTGSRELNTEAFF. In nucleotides, the CDR3 is TGTGCCAGCAGTTTTACGGGGAGCAGGGAGCTGAACACTGAAGCTTTCTTT.

The CDR3 DNA reads TGTGCCAGCAGCCCCTCCTGGGAGTTTGGAGCTTTCTTT. As protein: CASSPSWEFGAFF. The rearrangement joins TRBV6-5 to TRBJ1-1; D is unresolved. Germline V CDR1 and CDR2: MNHEY, SVGAGI. This CDR3 is built from 13 residues. Trimming shortened V by 6 bases and J by 10 bases, and 18 bases separated the two germline ends.

The chain joins TRBV2 to TRBJ1-4; TRBD1 might be the D (5 bases). The germline CDR1 and CDR2 sequences are SNHLY and FYNNEI. The length of the CDR3 is 15 residues. The germline V and J ends were trimmed by 7 bases and 3 bases, with 15 bases remaining between them. CDR3 bases: TGTGCCAGCAAAACCGGGGGTAATTCTAATGAAAAACTGTTTTTT. This codes for CASKTGGNSNEKLFF. The whole variable domain, remainder taken from reference TRBV2 and TRBJ1-4, is EPEVTQTPSHQVTQMGQEVILRCVPISNHLYFYWYRQILGQKVEFLVSFYNNEISEKSEIFDDQFSVERPDGSNFTLKIRSTKLEDSAMYFCASKTGGNSNEKLFFGSGTQLSVL.

J is TRBJ2-3 and V is TRBV7-3, with 9 bases aligning to TRBD2. Germline CDR1 SGHTA, CDR2 FQGTGA. The CDR3 length is 15 residues. Germline trimming cut 5 bases from V and 5 bases from J; bases unmatched to any gene: 8. The CDR3 reads CASSPVAGVGDTQYF. In nucleotides, the CDR3 is TGTGCCAGCAGCCCCGTAGCGGGAGTTGGAGATACGCAGTATTTT.

The chain couples TRBV6-2 or TRBV6-3 to TRBJ1-1; D ambiguous. CDR1 and CDR2 from the germline V gene are MNHEY and SVGEGT. With 4 bases removed from V and 5 bases from J, the gap between germline ends came to 8 bases. The CDR3 loop spans 12 amino acids. The CDR3 coding sequence is TGTGCCAGCAGTTTACGTTGGACTGAAGCTTTCTTT. Its translation is CASSLRWTEAFF.

The CDR3 sequence: CASRAVNVLTF. The DNA of the CDR3 is TGTGCCAGCCGGGCGGTCAACGTCCTGACTTTC. The chain couples TRBV7-9 to TRBJ2-6; D ambiguous. Germline CDR1 SEHNR, CDR2 FQNEAQ (reference sequence). Trimming stripped 8 bases from V and 9 bases from J, with 8 bases between. CDR3 length: 11 amino acids.

The V gene is TRBV5-1, the J gene TRBJ2-7, with 13 positions matching TRBD2. This CDR3 comprises 17 residues. Germline V gene sequence: CDR1 SGHRS, CDR2 YFSETQ. J was trimmed by 3 bases and V by 0 bases; bases with no gene match: 6. CDR3 sequence (DNA): TGCGCCAGCAGCTTGGGAGTGGGACTAGCGGGAATCTACGAGCAGTACTTC. This codes for CASSLGVGLAGIYEQYF. Drawing the rest from reference TRBV5-1 and TRBJ2-7, the complete variable domain is KAGVTQTPRYLIKTRGQQVTLSCSPISGHRSVSWYQQTPGQGLQFLFEYFSETQRNKGNFPGRFSGRQFSNSRSEMNVSTLELGDSALYLCASSLGVGLAGIYEQYFGPGTRLTVT.

This chain connects TRBV7-4 to TRBJ1-2, with no clear D. Trimming pared 5 bases from V and 2 bases from J, leaving 15 bases between. Germline-derived CDR1 and CDR2 are SGHVT and SQSDAQ. The CDR3 totals 15 residues. The CDR3 DNA sequence: TGTGCCAGCAGCCCATGGAGGAGGGCCAACTATGGCTACACCTTC. Encoded protein: CASSPWRRANYGYTF.

The rearrangement links TRBV28 to TRBJ2-1; 10 bases agree with TRBD2. The CDR3 is made up of 16 amino acids. CDR1 and CDR2 (germline): MDHEN, SYDVKM. With 3 bases clipped from V and 7 bases from J, the junction kept 9 bases outside the gene matches. In DNA form, the CDR3 reads TGTGCCAGCAGTTTGACGGCTAGCGGGAGTTTAAATGAGCAGTTCTTC. Translated: CASSLTASGSLNEQFF.